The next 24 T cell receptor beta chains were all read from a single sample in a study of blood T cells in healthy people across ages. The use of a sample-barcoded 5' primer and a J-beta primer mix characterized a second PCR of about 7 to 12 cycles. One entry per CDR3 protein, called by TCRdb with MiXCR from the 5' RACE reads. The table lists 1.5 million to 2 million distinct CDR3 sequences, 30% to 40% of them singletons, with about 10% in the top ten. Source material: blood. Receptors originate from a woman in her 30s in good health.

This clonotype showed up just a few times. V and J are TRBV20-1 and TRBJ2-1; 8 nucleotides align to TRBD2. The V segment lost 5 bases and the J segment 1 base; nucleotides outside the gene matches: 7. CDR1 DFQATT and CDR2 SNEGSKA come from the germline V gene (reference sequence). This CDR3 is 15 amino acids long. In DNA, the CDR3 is TGCAGTGCTTGGGCTGGCGGGGGGTCCTACAATGAGCAGTTCTTC. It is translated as CSAWAGGGSYNEQFF.

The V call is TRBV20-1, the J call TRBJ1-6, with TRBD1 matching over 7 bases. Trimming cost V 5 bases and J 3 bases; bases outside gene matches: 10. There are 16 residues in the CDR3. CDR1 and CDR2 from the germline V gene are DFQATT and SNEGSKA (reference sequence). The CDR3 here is CSAFPDRARYNSPLHF. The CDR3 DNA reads TGCAGTGCTTTCCCCGACAGGGCTCGCTATAATTCACCCCTCCACTTT.

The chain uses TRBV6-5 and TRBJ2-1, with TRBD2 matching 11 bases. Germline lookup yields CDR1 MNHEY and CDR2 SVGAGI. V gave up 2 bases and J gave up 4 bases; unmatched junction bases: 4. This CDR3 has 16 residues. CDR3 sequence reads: CASSYELAGAYNEQFF. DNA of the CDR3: TGTGCCAGCAGTTACGAACTAGCGGGGGCTTACAATGAGCAGTTCTTC.

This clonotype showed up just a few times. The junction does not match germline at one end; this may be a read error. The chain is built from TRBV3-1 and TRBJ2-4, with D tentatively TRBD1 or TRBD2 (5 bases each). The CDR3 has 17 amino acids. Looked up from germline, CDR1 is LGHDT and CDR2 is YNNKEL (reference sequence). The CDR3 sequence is CVSSQYVVTAVKNIQYF. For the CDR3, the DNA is TGTGTCAGCAGCCAGTACGTGGTGACAGCGGTAAAAAACATTCAGTACTTC.

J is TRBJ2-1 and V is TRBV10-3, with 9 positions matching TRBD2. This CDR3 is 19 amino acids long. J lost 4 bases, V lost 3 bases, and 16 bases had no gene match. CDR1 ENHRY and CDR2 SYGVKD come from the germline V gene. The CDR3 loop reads CAISETAGGIFPSYNEQFF. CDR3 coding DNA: TGTGCCATCAGTGAAACAGCGGGAGGAATTTTCCCTTCTTACAATGAGCAGTTCTTC.

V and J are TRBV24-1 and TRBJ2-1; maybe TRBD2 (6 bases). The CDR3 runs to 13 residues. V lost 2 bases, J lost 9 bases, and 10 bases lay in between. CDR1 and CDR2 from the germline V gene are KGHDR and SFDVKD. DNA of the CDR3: TGTGCCACCAGTGATTCTACAGCGGGTGAGCAGTTCTTC. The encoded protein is CATSDSTAGEQFF.

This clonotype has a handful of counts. The CDR3 DNA reads TGTGCCACCAGTGATCCGGACAGGGGGACGTATGGCTACACCTTC. Protein sequence: CATSDPDRGTYGYTF. V and J are TRBV24-1 and TRBJ1-2; 10 positions agree with TRBD1. Per germline, CDR1 KGHDR and CDR2 SFDVKD. The CDR3 is 15 amino acids. Unmatched junction bases numbered 5, after V lost 3 bases and J lost 5 bases.

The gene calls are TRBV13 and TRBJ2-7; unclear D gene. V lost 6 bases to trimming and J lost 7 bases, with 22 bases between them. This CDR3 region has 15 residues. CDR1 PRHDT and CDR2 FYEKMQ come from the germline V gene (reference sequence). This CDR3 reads CASSLSYLNANEQYF. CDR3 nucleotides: TGTGCCAGCAGTCTCTCCTACCTGAACGCAAATGAGCAGTACTTC.

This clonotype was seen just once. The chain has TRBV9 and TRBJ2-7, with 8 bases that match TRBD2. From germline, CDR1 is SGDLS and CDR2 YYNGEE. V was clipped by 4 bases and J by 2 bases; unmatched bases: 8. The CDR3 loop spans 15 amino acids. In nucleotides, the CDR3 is TGTGCCAGCAGCCCGGAGGGACTAGGTCCCTACGAGCAGTACTTC. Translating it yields CASSPEGLGPYEQYF.

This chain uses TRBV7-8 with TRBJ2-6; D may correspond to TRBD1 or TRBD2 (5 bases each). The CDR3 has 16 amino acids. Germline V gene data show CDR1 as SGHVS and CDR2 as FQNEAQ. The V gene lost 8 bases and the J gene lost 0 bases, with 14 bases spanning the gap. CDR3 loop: CASYRTRPSGANVLTF. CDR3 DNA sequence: TGTGCCAGCTACAGGACTCGGCCCTCTGGGGCCAACGTCCTGACTTTC.

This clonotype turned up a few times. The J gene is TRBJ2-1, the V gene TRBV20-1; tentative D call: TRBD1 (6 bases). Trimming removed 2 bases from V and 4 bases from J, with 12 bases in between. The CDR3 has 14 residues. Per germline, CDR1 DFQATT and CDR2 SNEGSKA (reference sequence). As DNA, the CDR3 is TGCAGTGCTAGACAGGGGACGGGGTACAATGAGCAGTTCTTC. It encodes CSARQGTGYNEQFF.

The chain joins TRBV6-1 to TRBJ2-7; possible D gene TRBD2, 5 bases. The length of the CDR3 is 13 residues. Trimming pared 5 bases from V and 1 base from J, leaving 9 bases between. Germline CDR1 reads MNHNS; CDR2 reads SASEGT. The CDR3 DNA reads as TGTGCCAGCAGTATTGGACTGTCCTACGAGCAGTACTTC. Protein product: CASSIGLSYEQYF.

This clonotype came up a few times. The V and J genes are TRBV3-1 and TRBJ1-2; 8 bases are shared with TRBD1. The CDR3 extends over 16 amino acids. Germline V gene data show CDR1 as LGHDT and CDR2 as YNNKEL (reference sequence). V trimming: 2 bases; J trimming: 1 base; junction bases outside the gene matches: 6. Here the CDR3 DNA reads TGTGCCAGCAGCCAAAGAATAGGACAGGGTAACTATGGCTACACCTTC. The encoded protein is CASSQRIGQGNYGYTF.

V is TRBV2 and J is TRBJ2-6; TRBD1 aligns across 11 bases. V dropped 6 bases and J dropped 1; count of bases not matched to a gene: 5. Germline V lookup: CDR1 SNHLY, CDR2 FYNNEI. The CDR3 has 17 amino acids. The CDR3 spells CASRRDRGISGANVLTF. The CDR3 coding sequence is TGTGCCAGCAGGAGGGACAGGGGGATTTCTGGGGCCAACGTCCTGACTTTC.

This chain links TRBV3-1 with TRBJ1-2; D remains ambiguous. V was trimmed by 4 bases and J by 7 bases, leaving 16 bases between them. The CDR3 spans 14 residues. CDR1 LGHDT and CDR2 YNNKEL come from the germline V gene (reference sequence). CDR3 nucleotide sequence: TGTGCCAGCAGCCTTATACTCTTGACGGGTGGCTACACCTTC. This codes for CASSLILLTGGYTF.

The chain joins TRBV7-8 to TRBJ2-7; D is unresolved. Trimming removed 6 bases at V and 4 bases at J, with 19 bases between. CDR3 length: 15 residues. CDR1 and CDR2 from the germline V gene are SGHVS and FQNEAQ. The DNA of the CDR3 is TGTGCCAGCAGTCGCGCGCGCGGAGACATTTACGAGCAGTACTTC. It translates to CASSRARGDIYEQYF.

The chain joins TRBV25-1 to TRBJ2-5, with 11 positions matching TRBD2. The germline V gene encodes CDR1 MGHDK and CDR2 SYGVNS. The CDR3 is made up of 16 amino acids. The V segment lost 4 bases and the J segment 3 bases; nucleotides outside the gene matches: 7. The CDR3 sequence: CASSGTGLAVEETQYF. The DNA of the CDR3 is TGTGCCAGCAGTGGAACGGGACTAGCGGTAGAAGAGACCCAGTACTTC.

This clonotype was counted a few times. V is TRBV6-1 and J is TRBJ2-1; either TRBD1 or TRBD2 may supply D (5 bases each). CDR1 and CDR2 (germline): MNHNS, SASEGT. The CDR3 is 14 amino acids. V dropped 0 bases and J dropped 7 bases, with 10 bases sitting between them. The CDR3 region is CASSEAGPRNEQFF. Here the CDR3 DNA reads TGTGCCAGCAGTGAAGCGGGACCACGGAATGAGCAGTTCTTC.

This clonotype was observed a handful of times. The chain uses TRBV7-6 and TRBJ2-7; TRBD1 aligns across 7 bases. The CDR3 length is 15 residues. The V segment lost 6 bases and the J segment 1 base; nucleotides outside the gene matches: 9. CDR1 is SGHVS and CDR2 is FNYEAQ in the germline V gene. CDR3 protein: CASRPETGPSYEQYF. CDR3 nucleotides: TGTGCCAGCAGACCCGAGACAGGGCCTTCCTACGAGCAGTACTTC.

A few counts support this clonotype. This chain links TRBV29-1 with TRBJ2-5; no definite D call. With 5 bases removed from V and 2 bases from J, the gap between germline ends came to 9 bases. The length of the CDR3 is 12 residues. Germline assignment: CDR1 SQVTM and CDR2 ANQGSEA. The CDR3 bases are TGCAGCGTTAGGACGAATCAAGAGACCCAGTACTTC. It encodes CSVRTNQETQYF.

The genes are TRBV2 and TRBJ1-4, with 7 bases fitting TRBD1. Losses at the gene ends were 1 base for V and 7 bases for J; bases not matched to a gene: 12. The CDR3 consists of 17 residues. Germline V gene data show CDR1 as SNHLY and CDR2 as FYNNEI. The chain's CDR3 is CASSEGEGADLSEKLFF. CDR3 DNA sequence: TGTGCCAGCAGTGAAGGAGAGGGGGCGGATTTAAGTGAAAAACTGTTTTTT.

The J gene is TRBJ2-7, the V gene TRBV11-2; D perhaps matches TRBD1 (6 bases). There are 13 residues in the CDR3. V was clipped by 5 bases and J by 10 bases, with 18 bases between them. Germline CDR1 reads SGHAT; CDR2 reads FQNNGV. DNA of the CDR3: TGTGCCAGCAGCCCAGGACAGTCGCAACCACAGTACTTC. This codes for CASSPGQSQPQYF.

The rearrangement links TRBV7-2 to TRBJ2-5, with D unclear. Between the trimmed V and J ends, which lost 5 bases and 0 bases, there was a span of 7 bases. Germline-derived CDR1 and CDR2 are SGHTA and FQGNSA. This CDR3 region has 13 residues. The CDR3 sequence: CASSVTYQETQYF. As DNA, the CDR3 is TGTGCCAGCAGCGTAACGTACCAAGAGACCCAGTACTTC.

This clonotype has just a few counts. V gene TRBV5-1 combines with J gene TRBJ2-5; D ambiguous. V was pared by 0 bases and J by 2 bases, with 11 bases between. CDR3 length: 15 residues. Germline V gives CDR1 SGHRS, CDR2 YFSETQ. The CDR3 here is CASSLESYGQETQYF. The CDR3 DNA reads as TGCGCCAGCAGCTTGGAGTCTTACGGACAAGAGACCCAGTACTTC.